These 24 T cell receptor beta chains share one sample of origin, sequenced in a study of CD8 T cells in Susac syndrome. With random hexamers, roughly 0.45 to 1 ug RNA was reverse transcribed. In TCRdb, the immunoSEQ multiplex PCR reads were re-called with MiXCR into one record per CDR3 protein. The sample records tens of thousands of distinct CDR3 sequences, approximately 94% being singletons. Sequencing was carried out using CD8+ T cells from PBMCs. The receptor source for this set is a human donor in good health.

V usage is TRBV19 and J usage is TRBJ2-7; 9 nucleotides match TRBD2. V trimming: 5 bases; J trimming: 5 bases; junction bases outside the gene matches: 7. Germline assignment: CDR1 LNHDA and CDR2 SQIVND (reference sequence). This CDR3 comprises 14 residues. CDR3 loop: CASSLAGGLNEQYV. The CDR3 bases are TGTGCCAGTAGTCTCGCGGGAGGGTTGAACGAGCAGTACGTC.

V gene TRBV4-1 combines with J gene TRBJ1-4; no definite D call. CDR1 is MGHRA and CDR2 is YSYEKL in the germline V gene. Deletions cut 2 bases from V and 0 bases from J, with 7 bases between. CDR3 length: 15 amino acids. The CDR3: CASSQLHATNEKLFF. The CDR3, as DNA: TGCGCCAGCAGCCAACTACATGCAACTAATGAAAAACTGTTTTTT.

The sample holds one count of this clonotype. The J gene is TRBJ1-5, the V gene TRBV27; D not certain. CDR1 and CDR2 (germline): MNHEY, SMNVEV (reference sequence). The CDR3 consists of 15 residues. V lost 2 bases to trimming and J lost 3 bases, with 11 bases between them. CDR3 coding DNA: TGTGCCAGCAGTTTAGGGAAAGCGTCCAATCAGCCCCAGCATTTT. Translated: CASSLGKASNQPQHF.

The V call is TRBV3-1, the J call TRBJ2-3, with 7 bases matching TRBD2. The CDR3 consists of 16 residues. Germline V lookup: CDR1 LGHDT, CDR2 YNNKEL (reference sequence). V was pared by 1 base and J by 0 bases, with 4 bases of the junction left unmatched. The CDR3 DNA reads as TGTGCCAGCAGCCAAGGGCTAGCGGTGAGCACAGATACGCAGTATTTT. Amino acids: CASSQGLAVSTDTQYF.

This clonotype was counted a single time. This chain joins TRBV7-9 and TRBJ1-2; 8 nucleotides match TRBD1. CDR1 is SEHNR, CDR2 FQNEAQ, per germline (reference sequence). Trimming at V came to 1 base and at J to 6 bases, leaving 4 bases not matched to a gene. The CDR3 loop spans 14 amino acids. CDR3 nucleotide sequence: TGTGCCAGCAGCTTAGAGTCGGGACAGGATGGCTACACCTTC. This sequence encodes CASSLESGQDGYTF.

The chain carries TRBV30 and TRBJ2-1, with D uncertain. Germline V lookup: CDR1 GTSNPN, CDR2 SVGIG (reference sequence). This CDR3 contains 18 residues. V was shortened by 4 bases and J by 3 bases, with 25 bases between the two germline ends. The CDR3 protein is CAWTVRWLDRLVYNEQFF. CDR3 coding DNA: TGTGCCTGGACCGTGAGGTGGCTAGATCGCCTGGTCTACAATGAGCAGTTCTTC.

The V gene is TRBV13, the J gene TRBJ1-5; D unclear. V dropped 0 bases and J dropped 3 bases, with 18 bases sitting between them. Germline values: CDR1 PRHDT, CDR2 FYEKMQ (reference sequence). The CDR3 runs 18 residues. CDR3 nucleotides: TGTGCCAGCAGCTTAGGCGGCCGAGGCGGAGGGCCCAATCAGCCCCAGCATTTT. As protein: CASSLGGRGGGPNQPQHF.

This chain links TRBV29-1 with TRBJ2-2; D is undetermined. The CDR3 is 12 residues long. CDR1 and CDR2 from the germline V gene are SQVTM and ANQGSEA. The V end lost 5 bases, the J end lost 0 bases, and 4 bases lay between the germline ends. The CDR3 sequence is CSVPSNTGELFF. In DNA, the CDR3 is TGCAGCGTTCCATCGAACACCGGGGAGCTGTTTTTT.

This chain links TRBV12-3 or TRBV12-4 with TRBJ2-3; 9 bases line up with TRBD2. The V gene end was trimmed by 9 bases and the J gene end by 2 bases; junction bases not matched to a gene: 9. The CDR3 totals 15 residues. The CDR3 DNA follows: TGTGCCAGTAACCCTAGCGGGGCAATCACAGATACGCAGTATTTT. It codes for CASNPSGAITDTQYF.

This chain links TRBV3-1 with TRBJ2-2; the D is unclear. The ends were cut back, 8 bases at V and 1 base at J, with 5 bases in the middle. CDR1 and CDR2 (germline): LGHDT, YNNKEL (reference sequence). The CDR3 is made up of 12 amino acids. CDR3 loop: CASEENTGELFF. In DNA form, the CDR3 reads TGTGCCAGCGAGGAGAACACCGGGGAGCTGTTTTTT. The variable domain in full, with the rest retrieved from reference TRBV3-1 and TRBJ2-2, is DTAVSQTPKYLVTQMGNDKSIKCEQNLGHDTMYWYKQDSKKFLKIMFSYNNKELIINETVPNRFSPKSPDKAHLNLHINSLELGDSAVYFCASEENTGELFFGEGSRLTVL.

This chain uses TRBV10-3 with TRBJ1-2, with 9 bases identical to TRBD1. V shed 6 bases and J 3 bases; nucleotides not matched to a gene: 14. The germline V gene has CDR1 ENHRY and CDR2 SYGVKD. CDR3 size: 17 residues. CDR3 amino acids: CAISLRDREVRDYGYTF. The CDR3 DNA reads as TGTGCCATCAGCCTCCGGGACAGGGAAGTAAGGGACTATGGCTACACCTTC.

The chain couples TRBV30 to TRBJ2-7; TRBD1 aligns across 8 bases. V gave up 6 bases and J gave up 0 bases; unmatched junction bases: 7. The CDR3 spans 14 residues. The germline CDR1 and CDR2 sequences are GTSNPN and SVGIG (reference sequence). The DNA for the CDR3 is TGTGCCTGTACCGGGACAGGTCACTCCTACGAGCAGTACGTC. Translated, it gives CACTGTGHSYEQYV.

This clonotype was detected only a few times. The chain joins TRBV4-1 to TRBJ2-3; 9 bases agree with TRBD1. This CDR3 contains 16 residues. After removal of 3 bases from V and 1 base from J, the junction contained 5 bases not matched to a gene. Germline CDR1 is MGHRA and CDR2 is YSYEKL. For the CDR3, the DNA is TGCGCCAGCAGCCAGGGGACAGGGTTCCGCACAGATACGCAGTATTTT. This encodes CASSQGTGFRTDTQYF.

The rearrangement uses TRBV16 and TRBJ2-1, with 13 bases that match TRBD2. CDR1 KGHSY and CDR2 FQNENV come from the germline V gene. V dropped 3 bases and J dropped 8; count of bases not matched to a gene: 7. This CDR3 contains 16 residues. CDR3 DNA: TGTGCCAGCAGCCAGCCGGGACTAGCGGGAAGGGATGAGCAGTTCTTC. Protein sequence: CASSQPGLAGRDEQFF. Together with reference TRBV16 and TRBJ2-1, the CDR3 gives the full variable domain: GEEVAQTPKHLVRGEGQKAKLYCAPIKGHSYVFWYQQVLKNEFKFLISFQNENVFDETGMPKERFSAKCLPNSPCSLEIQATKLEDSAVYFCASSQPGLAGRDEQFFGPGTRLTVL.

The chain uses TRBV13 and TRBJ1-5, with D perhaps TRBD1 (5 bases). The V and J ends lost 5 bases and 2 bases respectively, with 16 bases between them. CDR3 length: 16 amino acids. Germline-derived CDR1 and CDR2 are PRHDT and FYEKMQ (reference sequence). DNA for the CDR3: TGTGCCAGCAGCCAAAGCGGGGCTAAGGGCAATCAGCCCCAGCATTTT. This encodes CASSQSGAKGNQPQHF.

The chain employs TRBV15 and TRBJ1-2; D gene ambiguous. The germline V and J ends were trimmed by 1 base and 12 bases, with 9 bases remaining between them. Germline V gives CDR1 LNHNV, CDR2 YYDKDF (reference sequence). This CDR3 region has 11 residues. The CDR3, as DNA: TGTGCCACCAGCAGAGGCATCGGCGACACCTTC. Its protein product is CATSRGIGDTF.

The chain combines TRBV20-1 with TRBJ1-4; 7 bases agree with TRBD1. V lost 3 bases to trimming and J lost 7 bases; unmatched junction nucleotides: 11. The CDR3 has 15 amino acids. In germline, CDR1 is DFQATT, CDR2 SNEGSKA (reference sequence). The DNA of the CDR3 is TGCAGTGCTAGGTGGGCAGAGGGGGCGAGTGAAAAACTGTTTTTT. Translation gives CSARWAEGASEKLFF.

This chain links TRBV20-1 with TRBJ2-2, with 7 bases identical to TRBD2. V was pared by 6 bases and J by 3 bases, with 4 bases of the junction left unmatched. Germline V gives CDR1 DFQATT, CDR2 SNEGSKA (reference sequence). The CDR3 extends over 13 amino acids. CDR3 nucleotide sequence: TGCAGTGCCAGTGGGGGGGACACCGGGGAGCTGTTTTTT. Encoded protein: CSASGGDTGELFF.

The CDR3 here is CASGRPRSPLHF. The CDR3 DNA follows: TGTGCCAGCGGTAGACCCCGGTCACCCCTCCACTTT. The chain has TRBV5-6 and TRBJ1-6; no clear D gene. Germline V CDR1 and CDR2: SGHDT, YYEEEE. This CDR3 comprises 12 residues. Trimming removed 7 bases at V and 10 bases at J, with 12 bases between.

The chain links TRBV20-1 to TRBJ2-7; D ambiguous. Germline CDR1 reads DFQATT; CDR2 reads SNEGSKA (reference sequence). The CDR3 loop spans 14 amino acids. V was trimmed by 6 bases and J by 3 bases, leaving 18 bases between them. The CDR3 DNA follows: TGCAGTGCCAGCATTACCCACGGGTTCTACGAGCAGTACTTC. This sequence encodes CSASITHGFYEQYF.

The chain couples TRBV5-1 to TRBJ2-1, with 7 bases fitting TRBD2. CDR3 length equals 16 residues. J gave up 3 bases and V 4 bases, and 10 bases lay outside the gene matches. Germline V gives CDR1 SGHRS, CDR2 YFSETQ. CDR3 sequence reads: CASSKPRLAVYNEQFF. The CDR3 nucleotides are TGCGCCAGCAGCAAGCCCCGACTAGCAGTCTACAATGAGCAGTTCTTC.

The V call is TRBV5-1, the J call TRBJ2-7; TRBD1 aligns across 8 bases. V lost 3 bases to trimming and J lost 2 bases; unmatched junction nucleotides: 1. CDR1 SGHRS and CDR2 YFSETQ come from the germline V gene. The CDR3 runs 13 residues. The chain's CDR3 is CASSWDRPYEQYF. The CDR3 bases are TGCGCCAGCAGCTGGGACAGGCCCTACGAGCAGTACTTC.

The chain has TRBV27 and TRBJ2-5; D is ambiguous. Germline values: CDR1 MNHEY, CDR2 SMNVEV (reference sequence). This CDR3 region has 13 residues. Trimming removed 1 base at V and 4 bases at J, with 7 bases between. The CDR3 loop reads CASSLWVRETQYF. The DNA for the CDR3 is TGTGCCAGCAGTTTATGGGTGAGAGAGACCCAGTACTTC.

The V gene is TRBV10-3, the J gene TRBJ2-3; D may match TRBD1 or TRBD2 (5 bases each). Germline loops: CDR1 ENHRY, CDR2 SYGVKD. This CDR3 has 15 residues. Trimming pared 0 bases from V and 4 bases from J, leaving 11 bases between. CDR3 sequence reads: CAISESGGEADTQYF. The CDR3 nucleotides read TGTGCCATCAGTGAGTCTGGGGGAGAGGCAGATACGCAGTATTTT.